This T cell receptor beta chain was recovered during a study of T-cell reconstitution after alpha-beta-depleted transplantation in children. TCRbeta library preparation incorporated unique molecular identifiers. TCRdb used MiXCR to reprocess the PCR reads, holding one entry per CDR3 protein. In the table there are hundreds of thousands of distinct CDR3 sequences, approximately 10% of which are singletons. V was cut by 3 bases and J by 5 bases, with 11 bases left in between. This CDR3 spans 13 amino acids. CDR1 is MDHEN, CDR2 SYDVKM, per germline. The chain employs TRBV28 and TRBJ2-7; TRBD1 is a possible D gene (6 bases). The starting material was PBMCs, obtained before TCRalphabeta/CD19-depleted stem cell transplant. The clonotype comes from a child under two years old with acute myeloid leukemia, due to receive a stem cell transplant. CDR3: CASSLPGADEQYF. The CDR3 nucleotides read TGTGCCAGCAGTTTGCCAGGGGCGGACGAGCAGTACTTC.